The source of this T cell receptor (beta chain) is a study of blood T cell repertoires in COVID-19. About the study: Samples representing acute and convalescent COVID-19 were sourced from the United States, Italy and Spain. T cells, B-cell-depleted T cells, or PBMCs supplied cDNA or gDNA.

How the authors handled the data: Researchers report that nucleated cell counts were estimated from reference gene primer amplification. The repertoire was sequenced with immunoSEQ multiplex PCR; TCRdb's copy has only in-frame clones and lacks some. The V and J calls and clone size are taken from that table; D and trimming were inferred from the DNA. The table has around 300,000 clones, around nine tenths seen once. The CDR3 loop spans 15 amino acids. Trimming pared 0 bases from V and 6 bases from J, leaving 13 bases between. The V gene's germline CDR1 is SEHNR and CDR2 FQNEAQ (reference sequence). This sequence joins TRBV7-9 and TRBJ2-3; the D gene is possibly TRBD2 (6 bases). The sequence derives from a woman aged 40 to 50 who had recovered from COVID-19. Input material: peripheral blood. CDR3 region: CASSLALEGGDTQYF. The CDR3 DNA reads TGTGCCAGCAGCTTAGCATTGGAGGGCGGGGATACGCAGTATTTT.